The 24 T cell receptor beta chains in this list originate from one sample, sequenced in a study of shared clonotypes between healthy human individuals (dated by TCRdb to about 2020). Libraries were made using the immunoSEQ multiplex PCR assay. This immuneACCESS table, as held by TCRdb, lists in-frame sequences with V and J called but not all clones. Of the missing ones, under half trace to an unresolved V gene in checked studies; the others have no known cause. The sample data list 1 million to 1.2 million clones, and approximately 80% of these were observed just once. 0.89% of the sample is held by the ten biggest clonotypes. Source material: memory CD4+ T cells from PBMCs. The cell subset or site label, read with the paper, signifies: CD45RA-negative fraction. The receptors were sampled from a man aged 18 to 35 in good health. Some clones in this sample may be carry-over from other donors' samples.

A note on this clone: A read error may be the cause here, since a much bigger clone is one base away. This CDR3 is also generated by other DNA sequences in the sample. The chain recombines TRBV5-5 with TRBJ1-5; a possible D gene is TRBD1 (5 bases). CDR3 size: 13 residues. Germline V gives CDR1 SGHKS, CDR2 YYEKEE (reference sequence). V was cut by 2 bases and J by 5 bases, with 8 bases left in between. The CDR3 loop reads CASSLGGDQPQHF. The CDR3 DNA reads TGTGCCAGCAGCTTAGGAGGGGATCAGCCCCAGCATTTT.

About this clone itself: Other DNA sequences of this sample code for an identical CDR3. The gene calls are TRBV4-1 and TRBJ2-3, with D unresolved. Germline values: CDR1 MGHRA, CDR2 YSYEKL. V gave up 3 bases and J gave up 3 bases, with 7 bases separating them. This CDR3 is built from 13 residues. CDR3 region: CASSHPRTDTQYF. The CDR3 nucleotides are TGCGCCAGCAGCCACCCCCGTACAGATACGCAGTATTTT.

The chain couples TRBV29-1 to TRBJ2-3, with D hard to call. CDR1 and CDR2 from the germline V gene are SQVTM and ANQGSEA. V was shortened by 4 bases and J by 10 bases, with 9 bases between the two germline ends. The CDR3 spans 10 residues. Written as DNA, the CDR3 is TGCAGCGTTGCTTTAGGTGCGCAGTATTTT. It is translated as CSVALGAQYF.

This clone was counted a single time. The chain carries TRBV19 and TRBJ2-7; 8 nucleotides line up with TRBD2. CDR1 and CDR2 (germline): LNHDA, SQIVND (reference sequence). The CDR3 covers 16 residues. J gave up 4 bases and V 4 bases, and 12 bases lay outside the gene matches. The CDR3 here is CASSTRAGVERYEQYF. As DNA, the CDR3 is TGTGCCAGTAGTACTCGAGCGGGAGTGGAGAGATACGAGCAGTACTTC.

This clone was observed once. V is TRBV25-1 and J is TRBJ1-4; TRBD1 might be the D (5 bases). The CDR3 is made up of 15 amino acids. Trimming removed 4 bases from V and 3 bases from J, with 12 bases in between. From germline, CDR1 is MGHDK and CDR2 SYGVNS. The CDR3 reads CASSGPGTANEKLFF. The CDR3 DNA follows: TGTGCCAGCAGTGGACCCGGGACGGCTAATGAAAAACTGTTTTTT.

This chain joins TRBV18 and TRBJ2-2; D tentatively reads TRBD1 or TRBD2 (6 bases each). CDR1 KGHSH and CDR2 LQKENI come from the germline V gene. The CDR3 covers 11 residues. For the CDR3, the DNA is TGTCCACCGGGGGCCACCGGGGAGCTGTTTTTT. Its translation is CPPGATGELFF.

The chain recombines TRBV4-3 with TRBJ1-4, with D maybe TRBD1 (6 bases). Trimming left V 0 bases short and J 6 bases short, with 20 bases between. This CDR3 is built from 18 residues. The germline V gene encodes CDR1 LGHNA and CDR2 YSLEER. The DNA of the CDR3 is TGCGCCAGCAGCCAAGATTCGATCCCTAGCCCAGGGGATGAAAAACTGTTTTTT. Translation gives CASSQDSIPSPGDEKLFF.

This clone was picked up one time. V gene TRBV28 combines with J gene TRBJ2-7; 8 positions match TRBD1. Trimming cost V 8 bases and J 2 bases; bases outside gene matches: 8. Germline V lookup: CDR1 MDHEN, CDR2 SYDVKM. The CDR3 is 14 residues long. CDR3: CASGPGGRPYEQYF. CDR3 coding DNA: TGTGCCAGCGGGCCAGGGGGCAGGCCCTACGAGCAGTACTTC.

As for this clone: The sample holds other DNA sequences that translate to the same CDR3. This chain joins TRBV9 and TRBJ2-3; no definite D call. V was pared by 1 base and J by 2 bases, with 5 bases between. CDR1 is SGDLS, CDR2 YYNGEE, per germline. The CDR3 spans 13 residues. CDR3 protein: CASSVTLTDTQYF. The CDR3 DNA is TGTGCCAGCAGCGTAACCCTCACAGATACGCAGTATTTT.

The rearrangement joins TRBV25-1 to TRBJ2-2, with D possibly being TRBD1 (5 bases). Deletions cut 5 bases from V and 0 bases from J, with 13 bases between. Germline values: CDR1 MGHDK, CDR2 SYGVNS. This CDR3 contains 16 residues. The CDR3 bases are TGTGCCAGCAGTAGGGGCAGGCCAGCGAACACCGGGGAGCTGTTTTTT. Its translation: CASSRGRPANTGELFF.

The V and J genes are TRBV9 and TRBJ2-1, with 9 bases that match TRBD1. The CDR3 totals 15 residues. The trim removed 4 bases at V and 5 bases at J, leaving 7 bases unmatched. The V gene's germline CDR1 is SGDLS and CDR2 YYNGEE. The CDR3 bases are TGTGCCAGCAGCCCCGGGGGGACAGGGAACAATGAGCAGTTCTTC. This codes for CASSPGGTGNNEQFF.

V is TRBV28 and J is TRBJ1-5, with 9 bases identical to TRBD1. Germline assignment: CDR1 MDHEN and CDR2 SYDVKM. Trimming removed 5 bases from V and 5 bases from J; junction bases left unmatched: 10. CDR3 size: 16 residues. CDR3 nucleotide sequence: TGTGCCAGCAGTGAACAGGGGGCCGTAAGGGATCAGCCCCAGCATTTT. Translating gives CASSEQGAVRDQPQHF.

This clone came up once. The chain couples TRBV7-2 to TRBJ1-5; 8 bases are shared with TRBD1. The germline gives CDR1 SGHTA, CDR2 FQGNSA. The CDR3 length is 16 residues. J lost 0 bases, V lost 1 base, and 2 bases had no gene match. CDR3 protein: CASSLGTGNSNQPQHF. DNA for the CDR3: TGTGCCAGCAGCTTAGGGACAGGGAATAGCAATCAGCCCCAGCATTTT. Filled out from reference TRBV7-2 and TRBJ1-5, the complete variable domain reads GAGVSQSPSNKVTEKGKDVELRCDPISGHTALYWYRQSLGQGLEFLIYFQGNSAPDKSGLPSDRFSAERTGGSVSTLTIQRTQQEDSAVYLCASSLGTGNSNQPQHFGDGTRLSIL.

CDR3 in DNA: TGTGCCAGCAGTGACTCTGCGTTCGGACAGGCTGGGACAACTAATGAAAAACTGTTTTTT. Its translation is CASSDSAFGQAGTTNEKLFF. The chain joins TRBV6-4 to TRBJ1-4; TRBD1 aligns across 7 bases. V lost 0 bases to trimming and J lost 0 bases; unmatched junction nucleotides: 13. There are 20 residues in the CDR3. From germline, CDR1 is MRHNA and CDR2 SNTAGT.

V gene TRBV5-1 combines with J gene TRBJ2-1; tentatively, D is TRBD1 or TRBD2 (5 bases each). CDR3 size: 15 residues. The germline V and J ends were trimmed by 4 bases and 7 bases, with 18 bases remaining between them. CDR1 and CDR2 (germline): SGHRS, YFSETQ. The CDR3: CASSEDTSWGNEQFF. CDR3 nucleotide sequence: TGCGCCAGCAGCGAAGACACCTCCTGGGGGAATGAGCAGTTCTTC. Supplemented by reference TRBV5-1 and TRBJ2-1, the full variable domain reads KAGVTQTPRYLIKTRGQQVTLSCSPISGHRSVSWYQQTPGQGLQFLFEYFSETQRNKGNFPGRFSGRQFSNSRSEMNVSTLELGDSALYLCASSEDTSWGNEQFFGPGTRLTVL.

The chain carries TRBV28 and TRBJ1-1; 8 bases map to TRBD1. Per germline, CDR1 MDHEN and CDR2 SYDVKM. The CDR3 length is 13 residues. V was pared by 3 bases and J by 11 bases, with 8 bases of the junction left unmatched. The DNA of the CDR3 is TGTGCCAGCAGTTTCGACAGGGGCCGGGGGGCTTTCTTT. It is translated as CASSFDRGRGAFF.

As concerns this clone: The same CDR3 arises from other DNA sequences in this sample as well. V gene TRBV5-1 combines with J gene TRBJ1-4, with 9 bases identical to TRBD1. This CDR3 contains 14 residues. Trimming took 2 bases from V and 7 from J; bases not matched to a gene: 3. Germline lookup yields CDR1 SGHRS and CDR2 YFSETQ. CDR3 nucleotide sequence: TGCGCCAGCAGCTTCACAGGGGGCGTTGAAAAACTGTTTTTT. Protein: CASSFTGGVEKLFF.

The chain recombines TRBV14 with TRBJ2-7, with D possibly being TRBD2 (6 bases). The V end was cut by 1 base, the J end by 3 bases, with 10 bases between. Germline CDR1 SGHDN, CDR2 FVKESK. The CDR3 loop spans 14 amino acids. The DNA of the CDR3 is TGTGCCAGCAGCCAAGTCTCCGGGAGCTACGAGCAGTACTTC. This translates into CASSQVSGSYEQYF. The whole variable domain, filled in from reference TRBV14 and TRBJ2-7, reads EAGVTQFPSHSVIEKGQTVTLRCDPISGHDNLYWYRRVMGKEIKFLLHFVKESKQDESGMPNNRFLAERTGGTYSTLKVQPAELEDSGVYFCASSQVSGSYEQYFGPGTRLTVT.

This clone was recorded a few times. This sequence joins TRBV28 and TRBJ2-7, with 8 nucleotides matching TRBD1. After removal of 5 bases from V and 2 bases from J, the junction contained 14 bases not matched to a gene. Germline CDR1 reads MDHEN; CDR2 reads SYDVKM. This CDR3 is built from 17 residues. The CDR3 here is CASSPNRLGQETYEQYF. CDR3 in DNA: TGTGCCAGCAGTCCTAACCGCCTGGGACAGGAGACCTACGAGCAGTACTTC.

The chain has TRBV6-5 and TRBJ1-3; no clear D gene. CDR1 and CDR2 (germline): MNHEY, SVGAGI. The CDR3 runs to 11 residues. The V end was cut by 8 bases, the J end by 4 bases, with 6 bases between. This chain's CDR3 is CASVSGNTIYF. The CDR3 DNA sequence: TGTGCCAGCGTATCCGGAAACACCATATATTTT.

CDR3 sequence (DNA): TGTGCCAGCAGCTTACCGACGGGCAGGGCCACTGAAGCTTTCTTT. Amino acids: CASSLPTGRATEAFF. V and J are TRBV7-9 and TRBJ1-1; possible D gene TRBD1, 5 bases. The CDR3 length is 15 residues. Per germline, CDR1 SEHNR and CDR2 FQNEAQ (reference sequence). V lost 2 bases to trimming and J lost 4 bases, with 14 bases between them.

Of note for this clone: A much bigger clone sits one base away, suggesting this may be a read error. This chain joins TRBV30 and TRBJ2-5, with 10 bases that match TRBD2. This CDR3 is 14 amino acids long. Germline V CDR1 and CDR2: GTSNPN, SVGIG (reference sequence). J lost 5 bases, V lost 5 bases, and 8 bases had no gene match. The DNA of the CDR3 is TGTGCCTGGGATCTAGCGGGAGCAGAGGAGACCCAGTACTTC. This codes for CAWDLAGAEETQYF.

This chain uses TRBV7-2 with TRBJ2-5, with 12 bases aligning to TRBD2. Unmatched junction bases numbered 13, after V lost 5 bases and J lost 9 bases. Looked up from germline, CDR1 is SGHTA and CDR2 is FQGNSA. CDR3 size: 16 residues. The CDR3 here is CASSPLTSGGLGAQYF. DNA for the CDR3: TGTGCCAGCAGCCCCCTCACTAGCGGGGGGCTGGGGGCCCAGTACTTC.

J is TRBJ2-3 and V is TRBV5-1; D unclear. The CDR3 is 12 residues long. Germline V CDR1 and CDR2: SGHRS, YFSETQ. V lost 1 base to trimming and J lost 6 bases, with 6 bases between them. CDR3 sequence reads: CASSLPSDTQYF. The CDR3 bases are TGCGCCAGCAGCTTGCCTTCGGATACGCAGTATTTT.